Presented here are 30 T cell receptor beta chains from one specimen sequenced in a study of blood T cell repertoires in COVID-19. The data were produced by immunoSEQ multiplex PCR, yet TCRdb's version contains in-frame clones alone and is incomplete. The sample contains tens of thousands of clones, around 89% of which appear only once. The sample comprised peripheral blood. The receptors derive from a man between 65 and 85 years old with active or convalescent COVID-19.

This clone was counted a single time. The J gene is TRBJ2-1, the V gene TRBV4-1; 7 bases fit TRBD2. V was clipped by 4 bases and J by 7 bases; unmatched bases: 13. Germline V lookup: CDR1 MGHRA, CDR2 YSYEKL. The CDR3 is 16 residues long. The CDR3 DNA follows: TGCGCCAGCAGCCCTGCCGGGCGGGGGTTCGTAAATGAGCAGTTCTTC. It yields the protein CASSPAGRGFVNEQFF.

V gene TRBV19 combines with J gene TRBJ2-6, with no clear D. The CDR3 has 15 amino acids. The germline CDR1 and CDR2 sequences are LNHDA and SQIVND (reference sequence). V was clipped by 3 bases and J by 2 bases, with 8 bases between them. The CDR3 DNA reads TGTGCCAGTAGTATGGCAGTTCCTGGGGCCAACGTCCTGACTTTC. Encoded protein: CASSMAVPGANVLTF.

The V and J genes are TRBV6-2 or TRBV6-3 and TRBJ1-1; 7 bases map to TRBD1. Germline CDR1 reads MNHEY; CDR2 reads SVGEGT. Trimming removed 5 bases from V and 2 bases from J; junction bases left unmatched: 8. The CDR3 covers 15 residues. The CDR3 DNA reads as TGTGCCAGCAGTGCGACAGGGAATGGAAACACTGAAGCTTTCTTT. Translation gives CASSATGNGNTEAFF.

This chain joins TRBV24-1 and TRBJ2-7, with 8 bases aligning to TRBD2. Looked up from germline, CDR1 is KGHDR and CDR2 is SFDVKD. The trim removed 4 bases at V and 3 bases at J, leaving 10 bases unmatched. This CDR3 is 16 amino acids long. The CDR3 sequence: CATSEAGTRGNYEQYF. As DNA, the CDR3 is TGTGCCACCAGTGAAGCCGGGACTAGGGGTAACTACGAGCAGTACTTC.

The chain employs TRBV15 and TRBJ2-1, with a possible D match to TRBD2 (5 bases). Trimming cost V 0 bases and J 7 bases, with 10 bases left between them. The CDR3 length is 14 residues. Germline V lookup: CDR1 LNHNV, CDR2 YYDKDF (reference sequence). In DNA, the CDR3 is TGTGCCACCAGCAGAGATCTCCGAGGGAATGAGCAGTTCTTC. Protein product: CATSRDLRGNEQFF. The full variable domain, with the rest looked up from reference TRBV15 and TRBJ2-1, is DAMVIQNPRYQVTQFGKPVTLSCSQTLNHNVMYWYQQKSSQAPKLLFHYYDKDFNNEADTPDNFQSRRPNTSFCFLDIRSPGLGDTAMYLCATSRDLRGNEQFFGPGTRLTVL.

This chain connects TRBV20-1 to TRBJ2-1; the match to TRBD2 covers 7 bases. Germline V lookup: CDR1 DFQATT, CDR2 SNEGSKA (reference sequence). The length of the CDR3 is 13 residues. Trimming at V came to 3 bases and at J to 4 bases, leaving 3 bases not matched to a gene. CDR3 sequence (DNA): TGCAGTGCTAGTCGGGGGGTGTACAATGAGCAGTTCTTC. Protein product: CSASRGVYNEQFF.

The rearrangement joins TRBV19 to TRBJ1-5; D might be TRBD1 (5 bases). V was shortened by 3 bases and J by 3 bases, with 9 bases between the two germline ends. This CDR3 is built from 14 residues. In germline, CDR1 is LNHDA, CDR2 SQIVND (reference sequence). The CDR3 DNA sequence: TGTGCCAGTAGTATTGGACATCTCAATCAGCCCCAGCATTTT. It is translated as CASSIGHLNQPQHF.

This clone showed up just a few times. CDR3 DNA sequence: TGTGCCGCAAGGGCGGGGGCGGACACCGGGGAGCTGTTTTTT. Translation: CAARAGADTGELFF. The chain is built from TRBV6-5 and TRBJ2-2; D possibly corresponds to TRBD2 (7 bases). V was shortened by 11 bases and J by 3 bases, with 16 bases between the two germline ends. Looked up from germline, CDR1 is MNHEY and CDR2 is SVGAGI. CDR3 length equals 14 residues.

The chain couples TRBV4-1 to TRBJ1-3, with 7 nucleotides matching TRBD1. Germline trimming cut 4 bases from V and 1 base from J; bases unmatched to any gene: 10. The germline V gene has CDR1 MGHRA and CDR2 YSYEKL. This CDR3 comprises 17 residues. The DNA for the CDR3 is TGCGCCAGCAGCCCCGATATGACAGGGCTATCTGGAAACACCATATATTTT. Encoded protein: CASSPDMTGLSGNTIYF.

The count of this clone is one. The chain uses TRBV28 and TRBJ2-1, with 7 nucleotides matching TRBD2. CDR3 size: 15 residues. V shed 5 bases and J 4 bases; nucleotides not matched to a gene: 8. CDR1 and CDR2 (germline): MDHEN, SYDVKM. CDR3 sequence (DNA): TGTGCCAGCAGTCGCGGACTAGGGGATTACAATGAGCAGTTCTTC. Translation gives CASSRGLGDYNEQFF.

The chain recombines TRBV6-5 with TRBJ2-1, with D perhaps matching TRBD1 (6 bases). V was shortened by 6 bases and J by 4 bases, with 10 bases between the two germline ends. Germline V CDR1 and CDR2: MNHEY, SVGAGI. This CDR3 contains 13 residues. The CDR3 sequence is CASSSTGYNEQFF. Written as DNA, the CDR3 is TGTGCCAGCAGCTCGACAGGATACAATGAGCAGTTCTTC.

This chain links TRBV19 with TRBJ2-1, with TRBD2 matching over 8 bases. The ends lost 6 bases at V and 0 bases at J; junction bases unmatched: 1. CDR1 is LNHDA, CDR2 SQIVND, per germline (reference sequence). The CDR3 consists of 14 residues. CDR3 bases: TGTGCCAGTAGAAGCGGGGGCTCCTACAATGAGCAGTTCTTC. This encodes CASRSGGSYNEQFF.

The chain recombines TRBV15 with TRBJ2-2; 8 nucleotides match TRBD2. Per germline, CDR1 LNHNV and CDR2 YYDKDF (reference sequence). V shed 4 bases, J shed 2 bases, and the junction held 6 bases outside the gene matches. The CDR3 runs 16 residues. CDR3 DNA: TGTGCCACCAGCATAGGGCTAGCGGGTAACACCGGGGAGCTGTTTTTT. As protein: CATSIGLAGNTGELFF. Based on the CDR3 plus reference TRBV15 and TRBJ2-2, the full variable domain is DAMVIQNPRYQVTQFGKPVTLSCSQTLNHNVMYWYQQKSSQAPKLLFHYYDKDFNNEADTPDNFQSRRPNTSFCFLDIRSPGLGDTAMYLCATSIGLAGNTGELFFGEGSRLTVL.

This clone was detected only a few times. The rearrangement links TRBV7-9 to TRBJ2-7; 7 bases align to TRBD1. The CDR3 is 17 residues long. CDR1 and CDR2 (germline): SEHNR, FQNEAQ (reference sequence). Trimming removed 1 base from V and 2 bases from J; junction bases left unmatched: 11. CDR3: CASSLGLRQGHTYEQYF. The CDR3 DNA reads as TGTGCCAGCAGCTTAGGCCTCAGACAGGGTCATACCTACGAGCAGTACTTC.

The J gene is TRBJ1-2, the V gene TRBV28, with TRBD1 identical over 8 bases. With 5 bases clipped from V and 2 bases from J, the junction kept 4 bases outside the gene matches. Germline V lookup: CDR1 MDHEN, CDR2 SYDVKM. The length of the CDR3 is 14 residues. CDR3 in DNA: TGTGCCAGCAGTCTGGACAGGGAAAACTATGGCTACACCTTC. Translation: CASSLDRENYGYTF.

This chain connects TRBV11-1 to TRBJ1-2; 7 positions match TRBD1. The V gene end was trimmed by 5 bases and the J gene end by 0 bases; junction bases not matched to a gene: 3. Germline V gene lookup returns CDR1 SGHAT and CDR2 FQDESV (reference sequence). CDR3 length equals 14 residues. CDR3 sequence reads: CASSPGTANYGYTF. DNA of the CDR3: TGTGCCAGCAGCCCAGGGACAGCTAACTATGGCTACACCTTC.

The chain couples TRBV10-3 to TRBJ2-3; 11 bases align to TRBD2. CDR3 length equals 13 residues. CDR1 and CDR2 from the germline V gene are ENHRY and SYGVKD. V lost 9 bases, J lost 5 bases, and 4 bases stayed unmatched. CDR3 loop: CAITSGRGDTQYF. The CDR3 bases are TGTGCCATAACTAGCGGGAGAGGAGATACGCAGTATTTT.

V gene TRBV7-8 combines with J gene TRBJ2-7, with TRBD1 as a possible D gene (6 bases). Trimming took off 6 bases at V and 2 bases at J, with 14 bases between the two ends. Germline assignment: CDR1 SGHVS and CDR2 FQNEAQ. The CDR3 loop spans 14 amino acids. The CDR3 DNA reads as TGTGCCAGCAGTCTTCTCGAGGGGGCCTACGAGCAGTACTTC. It is translated as CASSLLEGAYEQYF.

The V and J genes are TRBV29-1 and TRBJ1-1; 7 bases are shared with TRBD1. Trimming removed 2 bases from V and 5 bases from J; junction bases left unmatched: 8. The CDR3 contains 14 residues. Germline loops: CDR1 SQVTM, CDR2 ANQGSEA. CDR3 region: CSVEPDDRATEAFF. Here the CDR3 DNA reads TGCAGCGTTGAACCTGACGACAGGGCGACTGAAGCTTTCTTT.

This clone turned up a few times. The chain carries TRBV5-1 and TRBJ2-7; unclear D gene. With 5 bases removed from V and 2 bases from J, the gap between germline ends came to 11 bases. Germline V gene data show CDR1 as SGHRS and CDR2 as YFSETQ. CDR3 length: 13 amino acids. CDR3 region: CASRFGQAYEQYF. The CDR3 coding sequence is TGCGCCAGCAGATTCGGCCAGGCCTACGAGCAGTACTTC.

The rearrangement uses TRBV10-3 and TRBJ1-6; maybe TRBD1 (6 bases). The germline V gene encodes CDR1 ENHRY and CDR2 SYGVKD. The length of the CDR3 is 16 residues. The germline V and J ends were trimmed by 0 bases and 7 bases, with 13 bases remaining between them. The CDR3, as DNA: TGTGCCATCAGTGAGTCGCCCACAGGGTGGAATTCACCCCTCCACTTT. Protein: CAISESPTGWNSPLHF.

The chain employs TRBV19 and TRBJ2-7; TRBD2 agrees at 7 bases. This CDR3 region has 13 residues. V shed 5 bases and J 6 bases; nucleotides not matched to a gene: 7. Germline loops: CDR1 LNHDA, CDR2 SQIVND (reference sequence). Written as DNA, the CDR3 is TGTGCCAGTAGTGTCACTAGCGCACCCGAGCAGTACTTC. This gives the protein CASSVTSAPEQYF.

V and J are TRBV6-4 and TRBJ2-3; 10 bases match TRBD1. This CDR3 has 14 amino acids. Germline CDR1 is MRHNA and CDR2 is SNTAGT. The V and J ends lost 3 bases and 5 bases, in that order; junction bases with no gene match: 2. CDR3 sequence (DNA): TGTGCCAGCAGTGAGACAGGGGGCGTAGATACGCAGTATTTT. Translation: CASSETGGVDTQYF.

The genes are TRBV6-2 or TRBV6-3 and TRBJ2-1; TRBD2 agrees at 11 bases. Per the germline V gene, CDR1 is MNHEY and CDR2 is SVGEGT. With V trimmed by 0 bases and J by 4 bases, 5 bases remained unmatched. The CDR3 is 17 amino acids. The CDR3: CASSYSPTSGVYNEQFF. Written as DNA, the CDR3 is TGTGCCAGCAGTTACTCCCCGACTAGCGGGGTTTACAATGAGCAGTTCTTC.

The genes are TRBV14 and TRBJ2-7, with 10 bases that match TRBD2. There are 21 residues in the CDR3. Trimming removed 1 base from V and 1 base from J; junction bases left unmatched: 19. Per the germline V gene, CDR1 is SGHDN and CDR2 is FVKESK. The CDR3 loop is CASSQARTPSGRIVDSYEQYF. Here the CDR3 DNA reads TGTGCCAGCAGCCAAGCGCGCACGCCTAGCGGGAGAATTGTGGATTCCTACGAGCAGTACTTC.

The chain recombines TRBV5-1 with TRBJ1-1; possible D gene TRBD1, 5 bases. The germline V gene encodes CDR1 SGHRS and CDR2 YFSETQ. The V end was cut by 4 bases, the J end by 6 bases, with 13 bases between. The CDR3 has 13 residues. CDR3 in DNA: TGCGCCAGCAGCCGACCCGGGACTGCTGAAGCTTTCTTT. It is translated as CASSRPGTAEAFF.

J is TRBJ2-3 and V is TRBV7-9; 9 nucleotides line up with TRBD2. CDR1 SEHNR and CDR2 FQNEAQ come from the germline V gene (reference sequence). There are 16 residues in the CDR3. Trimming removed 1 base from V and 6 bases from J; junction bases left unmatched: 8. This CDR3 is CASSLVGAGGRDTQYF. The DNA for the CDR3 is TGTGCCAGCAGCTTAGTTGGAGCGGGAGGAAGGGATACGCAGTATTTT.

The chain carries TRBV7-9 and TRBJ1-2, with D possibly TRBD1 on 5 matching bases. V was shortened by 0 bases and J by 4 bases, with 15 bases between the two germline ends. The CDR3 covers 16 residues. Germline V gives CDR1 SEHNR, CDR2 FQNEAQ (reference sequence). Here the CDR3 reads CASSLAHRAQGYGYTF. DNA of the CDR3: TGTGCCAGCAGCTTAGCACACAGAGCCCAGGGCTATGGCTACACCTTC.

The CDR3 nucleotides read TGTGCCAGCTCACTTGGACAGGTTGCGAACACCGGGGAGCTGTTTTTT. Protein: CASSLGQVANTGELFF. The chain joins TRBV18 to TRBJ2-2; 7 positions agree with TRBD1. Trimming at V came to 4 bases and at J to 0 bases, leaving 5 bases not matched to a gene. CDR3 length: 16 residues. Germline lookup yields CDR1 KGHSH and CDR2 LQKENI.

The chain is built from TRBV30 and TRBJ1-1, with TRBD1 as a possible D gene (6 bases). The ends were cut back, 3 bases at V and 1 base at J, with 9 bases in the middle. Germline V gene lookup returns CDR1 GTSNPN and CDR2 SVGIG (reference sequence). The CDR3 spans 13 residues. CDR3 residues: CAWRQGPNTEAFF. The CDR3 nucleotides read TGTGCCTGGAGACAGGGCCCGAACACTGAAGCTTTCTTT.